This T cell receptor beta chain was observed in a study of T cell repertoires in cytomegalovirus infection. This clonotype was found a few times. Its antigen is as yet unknown. Notes on the study in general: The study found HLA-C-restricted CMV-specific TCR beta clonotypes dominating the ex vivo response. Cumulative public TCR beta family frequency identified carriers of CMV plus the relevant HLA.

There are 16 residues in the CDR3. Per the germline V gene, CDR1 is MNHEY and CDR2 is SMNVEV (reference sequence). Trimming took 4 bases from V and 2 from J; bases not matched to a gene: 6. TCRdb fed the reads into MiXCR, producing one record per CDR3 protein. In the table there are around 750,000 distinct CDR3 sequences, roughly 33% of which are singletons. The receptor's source is a human donor in good health (CMV status not recorded). Some clones in this sample may be carry-over from other donors' samples. J is TRBJ2-1 and V is TRBV27; 9 bases fit TRBD2. This sample comprised cultured CD8+ T cells from PBMCs, obtained from culture after CMV antigen stimulation. In DNA, the CDR3 is TGTGCCAGCAGTTCCTCAGCGGGGGGTGCCTACAATGAGCAGTTCTTC. It encodes CASSSSAGGAYNEQFF.